A selection of T cell receptor beta chains follows, all from one sample in a study of siplizumab effects on memory and regulatory T cells. TCRdb keeps only in-frame clones here, not all; method: immunoSEQ multiplex PCR. Found here are tens of thousands of clones, roughly 93% of them singletons; the top ten hold about 6.7%. Sequenced material: CD8+ T cells sorted from blood. Receptor source: a human donor in good health. Both conserved end residues are part of each CDR3. D genes are given only for firm matches. The size entry is marked missing in some rows and otherwise reads once, few, many or a size class.

>NA|TRBJ1-3|TRBV13|NA
CASSSYQTGNTIYF
TGTGCCAGCAGCTCGTACCAAACTGGAAACACCATATATTTT
>NA|TRBJ2-7|TRBV9|NA
CASSPRDLTYEQYF
TGTGCCAGCAGCCCCCGGGACTTAACCTACGAGCAGTACTTC
>NA|TRBJ2-7|TRBV19|NA
CASSIDAGFSYEQYF
TGTGCCAGTAGTATAGATGCGGGGTTCTCCTACGAGCAGTACTTC
>TRBD2|TRBJ2-1|TRBV19|once
CASSVGLAVEQFF
TGTGCCAGTAGTGTAGGACTAGCGGTTGAGCAGTTCTTC
>NA|TRBJ1-3|TRBV7-2|NA
CASSFGTGSGNTIYF
TGTGCCAGCAGCTTCGGGACGGGCTCTGGAAACACCATATATTTT
>NA|TRBJ2-2|TRBV7-9|NA
CAIHRGQINTGELFF
TGTGCCATCCACCGTGGACAGATAAACACCGGGGAGCTGTTTTTT
>TRBD2|TRBJ2-2|TRBV19|NA
CARTTLAGDTGELFF
TGTGCCAGGACAACCTTAGCGGGAGACACCGGGGAGCTGTTTTTT
>NA|TRBJ1-5|TRBV2|NA
CASSENHQPQHF
TGTGCCAGCAGTGAAAACCATCAGCCCCAGCATTTT
>NA|TRBJ1-1|TRBV29-1|once
CSVGLGGTEAFF
TGCAGCGTTGGACTAGGGGGGACTGAAGCTTTCTTT
>TRBD1|TRBJ2-1|TRBV4-1|NA
CASSQGQGAYNEQFF
TGCGCCAGCAGCCAAGGACAGGGGGCCTACAATGAGCAGTTCTTC
>TRBD2|TRBJ2-7|TRBV11-3|NA
CASSSHPGLGVAQYF
TGTGCCAGCAGCTCCCACCCGGGACTAGGAGTGGCGCAGTACTTC
>TRBD1|TRBJ2-5|TRBV27|NA
CASSNLQGARETQYF
TGTGCCAGCAGTAACCTACAGGGGGCGAGAGAGACCCAGTACTTC
>TRBD2|TRBJ2-5|TRBV27|NA
CASSSGLAGLETQYF
TGTGCCAGCAGTTCGGGACTAGCGGGATTGGAGACCCAGTACTTC
>NA|TRBJ2-7|TRBV7-9|NA
CASSWDEAYEQYF
TGTGCCAGCAGCTGGGACGAAGCCTACGAGCAGTACTTC
>NA|TRBJ2-3|TRBV30|NA
CAWKGTDTQYF
TGTGCCTGGAAGGGCACAGATACGCAGTATTTT
>NA|TRBJ2-1|TRBV2|NA
CASSAGLNEQFF
TGTGCCAGCAGCGCGGGGCTAAATGAGCAGTTCTTC
>TRBD1|TRBJ2-3|TRBV10-3|NA
CATATGSTDTQYF
TGTGCCACCGCGACAGGGTCCACAGATACGCAGTATTTT
>NA|TRBJ2-6|TRBV7-9|NA
CASSSVGANVLTF
TGTGCCAGCAGCTCGGTTGGGGCCAACGTCCTGACTTTC
>NA|TRBJ2-7|TRBV5-8|NA
CASSLSQTMTSTYEQYF
TGTGCCAGCAGCTTGTCGCAGACAATGACCTCTACCTACGAGCAGTACTTC
>NA|TRBJ2-7|TRBV21-1|NA
CASRLIYEQYF
TGTGCCAGCCGGTTAATATACGAGCAGTACTTC
>TRBD2|TRBJ2-3|TRBV7-3|NA
CASSPSGGSADTQYF
TGTGCCAGCAGCCCCTCGGGGGGGAGTGCAGATACGCAGTATTTT
>NA|TRBJ2-3|TRBV2|once
CASNRAPTDTQYF
TGTGCCAGCAATAGGGCCCCCACAGATACGCAGTATTTT
>NA|TRBJ1-3|TRBV14|NA
CASSLQSNTIYF
TGTGCCAGCAGCCTCCAATCAAACACCATATATTTT
>TRBD2|TRBJ2-6|TRBV18|NA
CASSQLAGGSGANVLTF
TGTGCCAGCTCACAACTAGCGGGGGGCTCTGGGGCCAACGTCCTGACTTTC
>TRBD2|TRBJ2-7|TRBV27|NA
CASGEGRFYEQYF
TGTGCCAGCGGGGAGGGCCGGTTTTACGAGCAGTACTTC
>NA|TRBJ1-6|TRBV9|NA
CASSVGDTSSYNSPLHF
TGTGCCAGCAGCGTAGGGGACACAAGCTCCTATAATTCACCCCTCCACTTT
>NA|TRBJ1-1|TRBV7-3|NA
CASSLMGQGRTEAFF
TGTGCCAGCAGCTTAATGGGCCAGGGCCGCACTGAAGCTTTCTTT
>NA|TRBJ1-4|TRBV11-2|NA
CASSLDSVERYNEKLFF
TGTGCCAGCAGCTTAGATTCGGTGGAGCGGTATAATGAAAAACTGTTTTTT
>TRBD1|TRBJ1-1|TRBV29-1|NA
CSVPRAGGREITEAFF
TGCAGCGTCCCGCGGGCAGGGGGGAGGGAGATCACTGAAGCTTTCTTT
>NA|TRBJ2-1|TRBV6-1|NA
CASSEAGRGVEQFF
TGTGCCAGCAGTGAAGCTGGCAGGGGTGTTGAGCAGTTCTTC